This TCR beta chain was documented in a study of glioma-infiltrating T cells. With regard to this clonotype: The junction departs from germline at one end; a sequencing error may be responsible.

CDR1 MNHEY and CDR2 SVGAGI come from the germline V gene. This CDR3 contains 14 residues. The iRepertoire nested amplicon-rescue multiplex PCR amplified TCR alpha and beta CDR3s from RNA. TCRdb independently ran MiXCR on the multiplex PCR reads; one entry per CDR3 protein. The sample has about 140,000 distinct CDR3 sequences; about 39% are singletons. The sample was glioma tissue, nonneoplastic brain tissue, or PBMCs (not recorded which). The TCR comes from a human donor with low-grade glioma or glioblastoma, undergoing nonglioma brain surgery, or in good health (not recorded which). The chain has TRBV6-5 and TRBJ1-1, with TRBD1 identical over 9 bases. The CDR3 bases are TGTGCCTGCAGTTACAGGGGGCGAGACACTGAAGCTTTCTTT. This codes for CACSYRGRDTEAFF.